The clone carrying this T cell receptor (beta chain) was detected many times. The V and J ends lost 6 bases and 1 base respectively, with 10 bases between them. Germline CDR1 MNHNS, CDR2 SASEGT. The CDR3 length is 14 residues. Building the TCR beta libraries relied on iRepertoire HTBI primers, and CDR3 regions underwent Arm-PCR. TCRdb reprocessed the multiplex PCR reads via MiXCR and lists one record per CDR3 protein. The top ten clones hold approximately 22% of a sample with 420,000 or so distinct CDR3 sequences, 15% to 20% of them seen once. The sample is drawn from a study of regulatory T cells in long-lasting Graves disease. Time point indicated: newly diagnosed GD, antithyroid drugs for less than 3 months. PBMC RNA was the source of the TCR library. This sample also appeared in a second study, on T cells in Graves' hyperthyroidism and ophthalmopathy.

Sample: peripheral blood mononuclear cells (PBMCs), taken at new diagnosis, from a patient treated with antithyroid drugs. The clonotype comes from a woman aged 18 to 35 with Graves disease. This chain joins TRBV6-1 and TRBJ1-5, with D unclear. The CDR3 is CASRAVESNQPQHF. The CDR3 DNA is TGTGCCAGCAGGGCAGTCGAAAGCAATCAGCCCCAGCATTTT.